What follows are 5 T cell receptor beta chains derived from one specimen sequenced in a study of CD4+ T cells in melanoma. The repertoire was sequenced with immunoSEQ multiplex PCR; TCRdb's copy has only in-frame clones and lacks some. In the table there are roughly 18,000 clones, about four fifths of which are singletons. The source material was cells from a culture (not recorded whether cultured in vitro). Every receptor here comes from a human donor with melanoma.

The CDR3 DNA reads as TGCGCCAGCAGCTTGCCAGGGGTGAACACTGAAGCTTTCTTT. It translates to CASSLPGVNTEAFF. The chain combines TRBV5-1 with TRBJ1-1; tentatively, D is TRBD1 (6 bases). Germline V lookup: CDR1 SGHRS, CDR2 YFSETQ. This CDR3 has 14 residues. Trimming took off 1 base at V and 0 bases at J, with 7 bases between the two ends.

In its sample, this clone was seen once. The V gene is TRBV18, the J gene TRBJ1-6, with a possible D match to TRBD1 (5 bases). The CDR3 contains 19 residues. Germline CDR1 KGHSH, CDR2 LQKENI. V shed 3 bases and J shed 5 bases, with 23 bases lying between them. CDR3 DNA: TGTGCCAGCTCACCCGTCCACTCGCATCAGGGAGTCGATAATTCACCCCTCCACTTT. Translated: CASSPVHSHQGVDNSPLHF.

The V gene is TRBV5-6, the J gene TRBJ1-4; no firm D call. Germline V CDR1 and CDR2: SGHDT, YYEEEE. The CDR3 loop spans 13 amino acids. The V and J ends lost 4 bases and 8 bases respectively, with 12 bases between them. CDR3 loop: CASSGLRSEKLFF. In DNA form, the CDR3 reads TGTGCCAGCAGCGGGCTAAGGTCCGAAAAACTGTTTTTT.

The genes are TRBV4-1 and TRBJ2-7; no clear D. V was pared by 0 bases and J by 2 bases, with 11 bases between. This CDR3 comprises 15 residues. CDR1 is MGHRA, CDR2 YSYEKL, per germline. CDR3 sequence: CASSQDPGGTYEQYF. CDR3 nucleotide sequence: TGCGCCAGCAGCCAAGATCCGGGCGGAACCTACGAGCAGTACTTC.

CDR3 in amino acids: CASSFLGDSSGGAGTQYF. The CDR3 bases are TGTGCCAGCAGCTTCCTCGGCGATTCTAGCGGGGGGGCCGGGACCCAGTACTTC. The V and J genes are TRBV7-2 and TRBJ2-5, with 12 bases lining up with TRBD2. This CDR3 is built from 18 residues. Germline V gene data show CDR1 as SGHTA and CDR2 as FQGNSA. The J segment lost 7 bases and the V segment lost 3 bases, leaving 15 bases of the junction unmatched.